This entry features one T cell receptor (beta chain) sequence. Its target is not known. Treatment described: approximately 18 received Ad26.COV2.S at low or high dose, single or two shots; about 5 received placebo; per-sample allocation not given. Sampling was performed 63 days after the first vaccine or placebo injection. This adult donor, from Boston, was 18-55 years old. The administered vaccine (an Ad26 vector) expressed Wuhan-strain SARS-CoV-2 spike. Sequenced by immunoSEQ multiplex PCR; TCRdb stores in-frame clones only, minus some. The table includes roughly 350,000 clones, around 89% detected once. The data originate from a study of Ad26.COV2.S vaccination and SARS-CoV-2 variants. Study-level information: Participants got Ad26.COV2.S intramuscularly, once or twice 56 days apart.

Whole-study findings and limits: Ad26.COV2.S recipients had broader spike-specific TCRs (P = 0.0014).

CDR1 is SGHDT and CDR2 is YYEEEE in the germline V gene. The CDR3 spans 16 residues. The V and J ends lost 3 bases and 1 base, in that order; junction bases with no gene match: 3. This clonotype originated in a person aged 18-60 years who received the Ad26.COV2.S COVID-19 vaccine or a placebo. The sample in question was peripheral blood, obtained in a trial of Ad26.COV2.S vaccine versus placebo. The V call is TRBV5-6, the J call TRBJ2-3, with 12 bases that match TRBD2. The CDR3 sequence: CASSWRTSGGTDTQYF. DNA for the CDR3: TGTGCCAGCAGCTGGAGGACTAGCGGGGGCACAGATACGCAGTATTTT.